This entry is about one T cell receptor (beta chain). What it recognizes is unknown. Via MiXCR, TCRdb re-called the reads, giving one row per CDR3 protein. Here the sample spans fewer than 950,000 distinct CDR3 sequences, around a third being singletons. Germline V lookup: CDR1 SEHNR, CDR2 FQNEAQ (reference sequence). The V end lost 5 bases, the J end lost 2 bases, and 15 bases lay between the germline ends. CDR3 size: 15 residues. The entry originates in a study of T cell repertoires in cytomegalovirus infection. Study-wide context: Use of recently identified HLA-C-restricted and well-studied HLA-B-restricted CMV epitopes was part of the study. Public TCR beta signatures were indicative of both CMV infection and a matching HLA type. Regarding the study as a whole: The ex vivo response was dominated by HLA-C-restricted CMV-specific TCR beta clonotypes.

Sequences were derived from cultured CD8+ T cells from PBMCs, sampled from culture after CMV antigen stimulation. The V gene is TRBV7-9, the J gene TRBJ1-2; D gene unclear. The receptor comes from a human donor in good health (CMV status not recorded). Some clones in this sample may be carry-over from other donors' samples. This CDR3 is CASSPRLGQNYGYTF. In nucleotides, the CDR3 is TGTGCCAGCAGCCCCCGCCTAGGCCAGAACTATGGCTACACCTTC.